A single sample is the source of the 32 T cell receptor beta chains below, sequenced in a study of T cells in Graves' hyperthyroidism and ophthalmopathy. There were TCR beta CDR3 regions amplified from RNA transcripts. Initially, a first-round RT-PCR of the TCR CDR3 employed the HTBI primer set. TCRdb independently ran MiXCR on the multiplex PCR reads; one entry per CDR3 protein. The profile shows more than 550,000 distinct CDR3 sequences, about 45% of them singletons. The sequenced sample consisted of peripheral blood or thyroid tissue (not recorded which). The receptors stem from an adult man with Graves' disease, either hyperthyroidism or ophthalmopathy (not recorded which).

This clonotype showed up just a few times. The chain couples TRBV7-2 to TRBJ2-2; 8 nucleotides agree with TRBD1. V lost 2 bases to trimming and J lost 6 bases; unmatched junction nucleotides: 5. The length of the CDR3 is 15 residues. Germline-derived CDR1 and CDR2 are SGHTA and FQGNSA. CDR3 coding DNA: TGTGCCAGCAGCTTAAGGACAGGGTGGGCCGGGGAGCTGTTTTTT. This encodes CASSLRTGWAGELFF.

This chain connects TRBV5-8 to TRBJ2-7; D possibly uses TRBD1 or TRBD2 (5 bases each). The CDR3 runs 14 residues. Germline CDR1 is SGHTS and CDR2 is YDEGEE. V was trimmed by 0 bases and J by 11 bases, leaving 18 bases between them. CDR3 nucleotide sequence: TGTGCCAGCAGCTTGGCGGGGACCGACCCGACTAAGTACTTC. Translating it yields CASSLAGTDPTKYF. Supplemented by reference TRBV5-8 and TRBJ2-7, the full variable domain reads EAGVTQSPTHLIKTRGQQATLRCSPISGHTSVYWYQQALGLGLQFLLWYDEGEERNRGNFPPRFSGRQFPNYSSELNVNALELEDSALYLCASSLAGTDPTKYFGPGTRLTVT.

This clonotype showed up many times. The chain employs TRBV7-2 and TRBJ1-6, with a possible D match to TRBD1 (6 bases). The V gene's germline CDR1 is SGHTA and CDR2 FQGNSA. The CDR3 loop spans 14 amino acids. The V and J ends lost 5 bases and 6 bases respectively, with 11 bases between them. CDR3 DNA: TGTGCCAGCAGCCCGACAGGTTTTAATTCACCCCTCCACTTT. It encodes CASSPTGFNSPLHF.

This clonotype occurred a few times. The chain joins TRBV4-3 to TRBJ1-1; D unclear. The germline V and J ends were trimmed by 4 bases and 0 bases, with 15 bases remaining between them. The CDR3 has 16 residues. In germline, CDR1 is LGHNA, CDR2 YSLEER. Here the CDR3 reads CASSPLLQAMNTEAFF. The CDR3 DNA reads as TGCGCCAGCAGCCCACTTCTTCAGGCGATGAACACTGAAGCTTTCTTT.

The chain links TRBV2 to TRBJ2-2; 11 bases are shared with TRBD1. The CDR3 covers 15 residues. Per germline, CDR1 SNHLY and CDR2 FYNNEI. The junction had 6 bases not matched to a gene; V was cut back by 7 bases and J by 5 bases. In nucleotides, the CDR3 is TGTGCCAGCACTGAGGACAGGGGGCGGACCGGGGAGCTGTTTTTT. Translation gives CASTEDRGRTGELFF.

This rearrangement joins TRBV7-9 to TRBJ1-1; no clear D. Trimming shortened V by 2 bases and J by 2 bases, and 18 bases separated the two germline ends. There are 17 residues in the CDR3. Germline CDR1 is SEHNR and CDR2 is FQNEAQ (reference sequence). The CDR3 sequence: CASSLFLLGRSNTEAFF. The DNA of the CDR3 is TGTGCCAGCAGCTTATTCTTACTGGGCAGGTCAAACACTGAAGCTTTCTTT.

The V and J genes are TRBV20-1 and TRBJ2-7, with 8 bases identical to TRBD2. Trimming took 6 bases from V and 2 from J; bases not matched to a gene: 15. CDR1 is DFQATT, CDR2 SNEGSKA, per germline (reference sequence). This CDR3 region has 16 residues. The CDR3 protein is CSATILSGKGTYEQYF. In DNA form, the CDR3 reads TGCAGTGCAACTATTCTTAGCGGGAAGGGGACCTACGAGCAGTACTTC.

This clonotype was observed a handful of times. V and J are TRBV29-1 and TRBJ1-2; D is undetermined. Per germline, CDR1 SQVTM and CDR2 ANQGSEA. Trimming pared 7 bases from V and 2 bases from J, leaving 5 bases between. This CDR3 has 10 residues. The CDR3 DNA sequence: TGCAGCGCGGCGAACTATGGCTACACCTTC. Its translation is CSAANYGYTF.

The rearrangement joins TRBV11-2 to TRBJ1-6; D is perhaps TRBD1 (5 bases). Trimming pared 11 bases from V and 7 bases from J, leaving 18 bases between. Germline V gene data show CDR1 as SGHAT and CDR2 as FQNNGV. The CDR3 extends over 14 amino acids. CDR3 in DNA: TGTGCCTGGAGTCTCGACAGCTACAATTCACCCCTCCACTTT. Its translation is CAWSLDSYNSPLHF.

The chain uses TRBV20-1 and TRBJ1-5; D is possibly TRBD1 (5 bases). The length of the CDR3 is 15 residues. V lost 3 bases and J lost 3, with 15 bases in between. Germline assignment: CDR1 DFQATT and CDR2 SNEGSKA (reference sequence). CDR3 region: CSARRLGVVNQPQHF. The CDR3 DNA reads TGCAGTGCTAGGCGGCTAGGGGTTGTCAATCAGCCCCAGCATTTT.

This chain connects TRBV15 to TRBJ2-6; D not resolved. The CDR3 spans 11 residues. Deletions cut 4 bases from V and 17 bases from J, with 12 bases between. Germline V gene lookup returns CDR1 LNHNV and CDR2 YYDKDF (reference sequence). This chain's CDR3 is CATSKVGVLTF. The CDR3 bases are TGTGCCACCAGCAAAGTTGGGGTTTTGACTTTC.

The genes are TRBV19 and TRBJ1-5; D possibly corresponds to TRBD1 (5 bases). V shed 7 bases and J shed 2 bases, with 21 bases lying between them. From germline, CDR1 is LNHDA and CDR2 SQIVND (reference sequence). This CDR3 region has 17 residues. DNA of the CDR3: TGTGCCAGTACTGTGGGGGTGGGGGGAGTAGGCAATCAGCCCCAGCATTTT. Translating it yields CASTVGVGGVGNQPQHF.

The chain carries TRBV6-5 and TRBJ2-7; D is possibly TRBD1 (5 bases). Trimming removed 5 bases at V and 2 bases at J, with 16 bases between. The CDR3 covers 15 residues. Germline CDR1 and CDR2: MNHEY and SVGAGI. In DNA form, the CDR3 reads TGTGCCAGCAGTGATAGGGCAGGGCGACCCTACGAGCAGTACTTC. The encoded protein is CASSDRAGRPYEQYF.

This clonotype was recorded once. The V gene is TRBV5-1, the J gene TRBJ1-2; possible D gene TRBD1, 5 bases. Deletions cut 4 bases from V and 4 bases from J, with 14 bases between. This CDR3 contains 14 residues. Looked up from germline, CDR1 is SGHRS and CDR2 is YFSETQ. CDR3 DNA: TGCGCCAGCAGCCCGGCCCAGGGTTCCTATGGCTACACCTTC. Amino acid sequence: CASSPAQGSYGYTF.

The chain links TRBV20-1 to TRBJ2-2; 8 positions match TRBD2. This CDR3 has 14 residues. Germline values: CDR1 DFQATT, CDR2 SNEGSKA (reference sequence). The ends lost 3 bases at V and 7 bases at J; junction bases unmatched: 7. CDR3 nucleotide sequence: TGCAGTGCTAGCCCCGGGAGGGCCGACGGGGAGCTGTTTTTT. This sequence encodes CSASPGRADGELFF.

This clonotype appeared a few times. One end of the junction varies from germline; a read error may be responsible. The rearrangement joins TRBV10-3 to TRBJ1-2, with TRBD1 matching over 8 bases. The CDR3 has 14 residues. Germline V gene sequence: CDR1 ENHRY, CDR2 SYGVKD. CDR3 protein: CASSGQGAGYGYTF. The CDR3 DNA reads as TGTGCCAGCAGTGGGCAGGGGGCTGGCTATGGCTACACCTTC.

This CDR3 is CASSFPGTESQPQHF. In DNA, the CDR3 is TGTGCCAGCAGTTTTCCTGGAACAGAATCTCAGCCCCAGCATTTT. The chain carries TRBV7-9 and TRBJ1-5; no firm D call. Trimming pared 6 bases from V and 6 bases from J, leaving 18 bases between. In germline, CDR1 is SEHNR, CDR2 FQNEAQ (reference sequence). CDR3 length: 15 residues.

V and J are TRBV12-3 or TRBV12-4 and TRBJ2-2, with 8 bases identical to TRBD2. The CDR3 sequence is 14 residues long. After removal of 6 bases from V and 5 bases from J, the junction contained 5 bases not matched to a gene. The CDR3 DNA reads TGTGCCAGCAGAGGACTAGCCGGTACCGGGGAGCTGTTTTTT. This gives the protein CASRGLAGTGELFF.

Comment on this clonotype: At one of its ends the junction is not consistent with the germline gene, which may arise from a read error. This rearrangement joins TRBV12-3 or TRBV12-4 to TRBJ2-6; D is possibly TRBD2 (5 bases). This CDR3 has 14 amino acids. CDR3 bases: TGTGCCAGCAGGGGAGCCGCTGGGGTCAACGTCCTGACTTTC. Its protein product is CASRGAAGVNVLTF.

The chain links TRBV15 to TRBJ1-2; D is uncertain. The CDR3 spans 14 residues. The V gene's germline CDR1 is LNHNV and CDR2 YYDKDF (reference sequence). V was trimmed by 1 base and J by 3 bases, leaving 9 bases between them. CDR3 in amino acids: CATSRGRGDYGYTF. In nucleotides, the CDR3 is TGTGCCACCAGCAGAGGCCGAGGAGACTATGGCTACACCTTC. Supplemented by reference TRBV15 and TRBJ1-2, the full variable domain reads DAMVIQNPRYQVTQFGKPVTLSCSQTLNHNVMYWYQQKSSQAPKLLFHYYDKDFNNEADTPDNFQSRRPNTSFCFLDIRSPGLGDTAMYLCATSRGRGDYGYTFGSGTRLTVV.

Many counts were recorded for this clonotype. The chain couples TRBV9 to TRBJ1-6; the match to TRBD1 covers 9 bases. Per the germline V gene, CDR1 is SGDLS and CDR2 is YYNGEE. The CDR3 runs to 15 residues. V lost 3 bases and J lost 9; bases outside the gene matches: 7. The CDR3, as DNA: TGTGCCAGCAGCGACCGGGACAGGGCGAGTTCACCCCTCCACTTT. The encoded protein is CASSDRDRASSPLHF. Full variable domain (rest looked up from reference TRBV9 and TRBJ1-6): DSGVTQTPKHLITATGQRVTLRCSPRSGDLSVYWYQQSLDQGLQFLIQYYNGEERAKGNILERFSAQQFPDLHSELNLSSLELGDSALYFCASSDRDRASSPLHFGNGTRLTVT.

At least ten counts were recorded for this clonotype. The chain couples TRBV7-2 to TRBJ1-5; D gene uncertain. CDR3 length: 13 amino acids. Trimming pared 1 base from V and 4 bases from J, leaving 5 bases between. Germline values: CDR1 SGHTA, CDR2 FQGNSA. Here the CDR3 DNA reads TGTGCCAGCAGCTTAGTACAAAATCAGCCCCAGCATTTT. Its protein product is CASSLVQNQPQHF.

This clonotype was picked up one time. The rearrangement joins TRBV5-4 to TRBJ2-5; 9 bases fit TRBD2. This CDR3 region has 17 residues. Looked up from germline, CDR1 is SGHNT and CDR2 is YYREEE (reference sequence). The J segment lost 2 bases and the V segment lost 1 base, leaving 9 bases of the junction unmatched. This CDR3 reads CASSLTGSGGLQETQYF. The CDR3 DNA reads TGTGCCAGCAGCTTGACGGGGAGCGGGGGGCTTCAAGAGACCCAGTACTTC.

The chain joins TRBV7-2 to TRBJ2-7, with D maybe TRBD1 (6 bases). V lost 10 bases, J lost 6 bases, and 19 bases lay in between. The CDR3 covers 13 residues. Germline V gene data show CDR1 as SGHTA and CDR2 as FQGNSA. CDR3: CATRGQFRREQYF. The CDR3 DNA follows: TGTGCCACCCGCGGACAGTTTCGCCGCGAGCAGTACTTC.

This clonotype appeared many times. The chain joins TRBV24-1 to TRBJ2-5; 10 bases map to TRBD1. After removal of 6 bases from V and 5 bases from J, the junction contained 11 bases not matched to a gene. From germline, CDR1 is KGHDR and CDR2 SFDVKD. CDR3 length equals 16 residues. Here the CDR3 reads CATSSDPGTGAETQYF. Here the CDR3 DNA reads TGTGCCACCAGTTCAGATCCCGGGACAGGGGCCGAGACCCAGTACTTC.

In this sample, this clonotype turned up many times. The V call is TRBV7-2, the J call TRBJ2-7; a possible D gene is TRBD2 (6 bases). V shed 5 bases and J shed 6 bases, with 17 bases lying between them. The CDR3 length is 14 residues. Germline V CDR1 and CDR2: SGHTA, FQGNSA. For the CDR3, the DNA is TGTGCCAGCAGCCCCCTCGGAGGGGTCAGCGAGCAGTACTTC. As protein: CASSPLGGVSEQYF.

There are many counts of this clonotype. The chain couples TRBV29-1 to TRBJ1-3; unclear D gene. The CDR3 consists of 12 residues. Trimming shortened V by 6 bases and J by 2 bases, and 8 bases separated the two germline ends. The germline CDR1 and CDR2 sequences are SQVTM and ANQGSEA. The CDR3 sequence: CSVVRTGNTIYF. The CDR3 nucleotides read TGCAGCGTGGTCAGGACTGGAAACACCATATATTTT.

This clonotype showed up just a few times. V and J are TRBV7-9 and TRBJ2-7; D ambiguous. V lost 5 bases and J lost 1, with 12 bases in between. The CDR3 sequence is 14 residues long. Germline V CDR1 and CDR2: SEHNR, FQNEAQ (reference sequence). The DNA of the CDR3 is TGTGCCAGCAGCGTTGTAATGGTGTCCTACGAGCAGTACTTC. Translated: CASSVVMVSYEQYF.

Comment on this clonotype: One end of the junction does not line up with germline, which may come from a read error. The chain employs TRBV7-2 and TRBJ2-5; unclear D gene. The CDR3 length is 12 residues. The germline CDR1 and CDR2 sequences are SGHTA and FQGNSA. This CDR3 is CASSLDGETRYF. In DNA form, the CDR3 reads TGTGCCAGCAGCTTAGACGGTGAGACCCGGTACTTC.

This clonotype has a single count. V gene TRBV7-9 combines with J gene TRBJ2-5; no firm D call. Trimming left V 1 base short and J 5 bases short, with 14 bases between. The germline V gene encodes CDR1 SEHNR and CDR2 FQNEAQ (reference sequence). CDR3 length: 15 amino acids. The CDR3 DNA is TGTGCCAGCAGCTTAGTTGCAGAAATGTTGGAGACCCAGTACTTC. Its protein is CASSLVAEMLETQYF.

This clonotype was recorded at least ten times. J is TRBJ2-7 and V is TRBV25-1; D gene ambiguous. The CDR3 has 14 residues. Germline assignment: CDR1 MGHDK and CDR2 SYGVNS. V dropped 1 base and J dropped 0 bases, with 7 bases sitting between them. The CDR3: CASSEWMDSYEQYF. The CDR3 DNA sequence: TGTGCCAGCAGTGAATGGATGGACTCCTACGAGCAGTACTTC.

Regarding this clonotype: This may be a read error: a much more frequent sequence differs by one nucleotide. This rearrangement joins TRBV7-8 to TRBJ1-2, with D perhaps matching TRBD1 (5 bases). Per the germline V gene, CDR1 is SGHVS and CDR2 is FQNEAQ. The CDR3 totals 12 residues. Here the CDR3 DNA reads TGTGCCAGCAGCAAGAGGGACGGAGGCTACGCCTTC. Its protein product is CASSKRDGGYAF.